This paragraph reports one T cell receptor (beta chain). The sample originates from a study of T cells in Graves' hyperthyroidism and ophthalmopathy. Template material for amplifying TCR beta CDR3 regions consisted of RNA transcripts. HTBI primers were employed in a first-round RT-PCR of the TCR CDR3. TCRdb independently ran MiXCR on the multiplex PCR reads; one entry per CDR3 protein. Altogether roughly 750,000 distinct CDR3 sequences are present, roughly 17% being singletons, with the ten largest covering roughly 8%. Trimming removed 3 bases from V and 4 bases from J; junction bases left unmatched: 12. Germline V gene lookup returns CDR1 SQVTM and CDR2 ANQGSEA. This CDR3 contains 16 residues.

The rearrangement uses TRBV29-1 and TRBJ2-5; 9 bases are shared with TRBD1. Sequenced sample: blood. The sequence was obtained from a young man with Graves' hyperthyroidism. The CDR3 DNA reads TGCAGCGTTGACTATATGGACAGGGGACGGCGAGAGACCCAGTACTTC. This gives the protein CSVDYMDRGRRETQYF.